This T cell receptor beta chain was found in a study of blood T cells in healthy people across ages. A minimum of 6.5 million PBMCs was isolated per sample. Germline V gene lookup returns CDR1 LGHDT and CDR2 YNNKEL (reference sequence). There are 14 residues in the CDR3. Together with a sample-barcoded 5' primer, a J-beta primer mix was included in a second PCR lasting about 6 to 11 cycles. MiXCR was run by TCRdb on the 5' RACE reads, yielding one entry per CDR3 protein. The table shows 750,000 to 950,000 distinct CDR3 sequences, with roughly 50% occurring only once. This receptor was taken from an elderly man in good health. The genes are TRBV3-1 and TRBJ2-5, with D perhaps matching TRBD1 or TRBD2 (5 bases each). The J call may be faulty, since TRBJ2-7 better matches the DNA end. Specimen: blood. For the CDR3, the DNA is TGTGCCAGCAGCCACGAGGGGCGTAGGAACGAGCAGTACTTC. This encodes CASSHEGRRNEQYF.